These 28 T cell receptor beta chains came from one sample sequenced in a study of regulatory T cells in long-lasting Graves disease (dated by TCRdb to 2020 to 2022). The sample's time point, from its label and the paper: newly diagnosed GD, antithyroid drugs for less than 3 months. For both TCR sequencing and RNA sequencing, RNA was extracted from PBMCs in TRIzol. Library creation used multiplex PCR. The sequencing machine was an Illumina HiSeq 4000. iRepertoire HTBI primers and Arm-PCR amplification of CDR3 regions were used to construct TCR beta libraries. Through fastp at Q25 and MiXCR, TCRdb rebuilt clones from the public reads, retaining in-frame beta chains. Every distinct CDR3 protein forms one entry, paired with its most common genes and DNA. In this sample the table shows 450,000 to 700,000 distinct CDR3 sequences, about 14% of which occur a single time. The top ten clonotypes cover 8.5% to 10% of the sample.

These data were also reused for a study on T cells in Graves' hyperthyroidism and ophthalmopathy.

The specimen was peripheral blood mononuclear cells (PBMCs), collected at new diagnosis, from a patient treated with antithyroid drugs. These receptors all stem from a man younger than 40 with Graves disease. Donor details come from another sample of the same person, matched by shared clones.

This clonotype was observed many times. The V and J genes are TRBV20-1 and TRBJ1-2; 9 bases align to TRBD1. This CDR3 region has 14 residues. V dropped 6 bases and J dropped 2; count of bases not matched to a gene: 7. Germline V CDR1 and CDR2: DFQATT, SNEGSKA (reference sequence). The CDR3 DNA follows: TGCAGTGCCCCGTCCGGGACAGGGAACTATGGCTACACCTTC. Amino acid sequence: CSAPSGTGNYGYTF.

This clonotype was seen ten or more times. The J gene is TRBJ2-3, the V gene TRBV2; D call uncertain. Trimming shortened V by 7 bases and J by 4 bases, and 12 bases separated the two germline ends. CDR3 length equals 13 residues. Germline assignment: CDR1 SNHLY and CDR2 FYNNEI. The CDR3 loop is CASNPAVADTQYF. As DNA, the CDR3 is TGTGCCAGCAATCCAGCCGTTGCAGATACGCAGTATTTT.

The rearrangement uses TRBV11-1 and TRBJ2-2, with 8 bases aligning to TRBD2. CDR3 size: 16 residues. Germline V gene sequence: CDR1 SGHAT, CDR2 FQDESV (reference sequence). The V and J ends lost 4 bases and 5 bases, in that order; junction bases with no gene match: 9. The CDR3 DNA reads TGTGCCAGCAGCTACATAAGCGGGAGTTGGACCGGGGAGCTGTTTTTT. This codes for CASSYISGSWTGELFF.

This clonotype was counted a few times. The chain uses TRBV20-1 and TRBJ2-7; D is perhaps TRBD1 or TRBD2 (6 bases each). The CDR3 is made up of 13 amino acids. In germline, CDR1 is DFQATT, CDR2 SNEGSKA (reference sequence). V gave up 1 base and J gave up 5 bases, with 12 bases separating them. The CDR3 loop reads CSARGTKGDEQYF. CDR3 in DNA: TGCAGTGCTAGAGGGACTAAGGGGGACGAGCAGTACTTC.

This clonotype was seen more than once but under ten times. V usage is TRBV14 and J usage is TRBJ2-1; TRBD2 aligns across 12 bases. Trimming took 4 bases from V and 0 from J; bases not matched to a gene: 4. The CDR3 runs 17 residues. Per germline, CDR1 SGHDN and CDR2 FVKESK. The CDR3 bases are TGTGCCAGCAGCCCCATGACTAGCGGGAGCTCCTACAATGAGCAGTTCTTC. This encodes CASSPMTSGSSYNEQFF.

The chain joins TRBV4-1 to TRBJ2-7; TRBD2 agrees at 8 bases. The CDR3 runs 14 residues. CDR1 MGHRA and CDR2 YSYEKL come from the germline V gene. V was clipped by 2 bases and J by 7 bases; unmatched bases: 7. The CDR3 is CASSQNLAGWEQYF. In DNA, the CDR3 is TGCGCCAGCAGCCAAAATCTAGCGGGCTGGGAGCAGTACTTC.

V gene TRBV7-2 combines with J gene TRBJ2-4; TRBD2 agrees at 8 bases. Germline V lookup: CDR1 SGHTA, CDR2 FQGNSA. The J segment lost 0 bases and the V segment lost 5 bases, leaving 12 bases of the junction unmatched. There are 18 residues in the CDR3. CDR3 nucleotide sequence: TGTGCCAGCAGCCCTCTAGCGGGTGGGGGGGTAGCCAAAAACATTCAGTACTTC. As protein: CASSPLAGGGVAKNIQYF.

This clonotype was picked up many times. The V call is TRBV12-3 or TRBV12-4, the J call TRBJ1-5, with D unclear. The CDR3 totals 13 residues. Trimming removed 6 bases from V and 11 bases from J, with 17 bases in between. This CDR3 is CASSQDLRGAQHF. The CDR3 DNA reads TGTGCCAGCAGCCAAGACCTTCGGGGAGCCCAGCATTTT.

This clonotype was counted at least ten times. This rearrangement joins TRBV27 to TRBJ1-2, with D unclear. V shed 4 bases and J shed 7 bases, with 7 bases lying between them. Germline CDR1 is MNHEY and CDR2 is SMNVEV (reference sequence). There are 11 residues in the CDR3. The CDR3 sequence: CASSSGFGYTF. Written as DNA, the CDR3 is TGTGCCAGCAGTTCCGGGTTTGGCTACACCTTC.

This clonotype was picked up many times. This chain joins TRBV5-1 and TRBJ2-1; TRBD2 aligns across 14 bases. This CDR3 comprises 19 residues. V gave up 4 bases and J gave up 2 bases; unmatched junction bases: 11. CDR1 is SGHRS, CDR2 YFSETQ, per germline. The CDR3 region has the DNA TGCGCCAGCAGCGGAAGACTAGCGGGAGGGCCGGGGGCCTACAATGAGCAGTTCTTC. Its protein product is CASSGRLAGGPGAYNEQFF.

The chain recombines TRBV25-1 with TRBJ1-3, with a weak D call TRBD1 (5 bases). The V gene's germline CDR1 is MGHDK and CDR2 SYGVNS. The CDR3 length is 12 residues. Trimming took 8 bases from V and 2 from J, leaving 7 bases between them. CDR3 coding DNA: TGTGCCAGCGCAGGGACTGGAAACACCATATATTTT. It encodes CASAGTGNTIYF.

This clonotype was seen repeatedly, ten times or more. The V gene is TRBV12-3 or TRBV12-4, the J gene TRBJ1-1; tentative D call: TRBD1 (5 bases). Trimming pared 0 bases from V and 6 bases from J, leaving 11 bases between. This CDR3 is built from 14 residues. CDR3 protein: CASSLAGAGAEAFF. Here the CDR3 DNA reads TGTGCCAGCAGTTTAGCAGGGGCGGGGGCTGAAGCTTTCTTT.

This clonotype was observed a handful of times. V and J are TRBV2 and TRBJ1-5, with D perhaps TRBD1 (5 bases). The CDR3 runs to 15 residues. In germline, CDR1 is SNHLY, CDR2 FYNNEI. V was clipped by 4 bases and J by 1 base, with 11 bases between them. CDR3 bases: TGTGCCAGCAGTGCAGACAGTTCCAGCAATCAGCCCCAGCATTTT. It specifies CASSADSSSNQPQHF.

This clonotype has only a few counts. V gene TRBV7-8 combines with J gene TRBJ1-1; 8 positions match TRBD1. Germline-derived CDR1 and CDR2 are SGHVS and FQNEAQ. The J segment lost 1 base and the V segment lost 4 bases, leaving 5 bases of the junction unmatched. This CDR3 is 15 amino acids long. This CDR3 reads CASSSRTGKNTEAFF. The CDR3 DNA reads as TGTGCCAGCAGCTCCCGGACAGGGAAGAACACTGAAGCTTTCTTT.

At least ten counts were recorded for this clonotype. The chain is built from TRBV12-5 and TRBJ1-2; D ambiguous. CDR3 length: 14 amino acids. Per the germline V gene, CDR1 is LGHNT and CDR2 is FRNRAP. Trimming took 2 bases from V and 8 from J, leaving 15 bases between them. CDR3 sequence (DNA): TGTGCTAGTGGTTTGCCCTCCGCGTCCGACGGCTACACCTTC. This encodes CASGLPSASDGYTF.

A few counts support this clonotype. The chain uses TRBV20-1 and TRBJ2-1; 11 nucleotides align to TRBD2. The junction had 13 bases not matched to a gene; V was cut back by 5 bases and J by 1 base. This CDR3 is 18 amino acids long. Germline CDR1 DFQATT, CDR2 SNEGSKA (reference sequence). In nucleotides, the CDR3 is TGCAGTGCTCCCCTAAGATTAACTAGCGGGAGTTCCTACAATGAGCAGTTCTTC. Its protein product is CSAPLRLTSGSSYNEQFF.

This chain joins TRBV7-9 and TRBJ1-3, with TRBD1 as a possible D gene (5 bases). CDR3 size: 15 residues. Trimming removed 3 bases from V and 7 bases from J, with 16 bases in between. Germline CDR1 reads SEHNR; CDR2 reads FQNEAQ (reference sequence). The CDR3 coding sequence is TGTGCCAGCAGCTTGGGGGGGTCGTCTGATAACACCATATATTTT. Its translation: CASSLGGSSDNTIYF.

Remarks on this clonotype: This likely came from a read error, as a far larger clone is one base away. The chain joins TRBV12-3 or TRBV12-4 to TRBJ2-3, with 10 bases matching TRBD2. The DNA end is more similar to TRBJ2-5, so the J call may be wrong. The CDR3 extends over 19 amino acids. CDR3 loop: CASSLTVNFGLAERETQYF. CDR3 DNA: TGTGCCAGCAGTTTAACAGTTAACTTCGGACTAGCGGAACGAGAGACCCAGTACTTC.

This clonotype has more than one count but fewer than ten. V and J are TRBV9 and TRBJ2-1; D gene unclear. This CDR3 is built from 12 residues. Germline V CDR1 and CDR2: SGDLS, YYNGEE. The V gene lost 4 bases and the J gene lost 10 bases, with 12 bases spanning the gap. The CDR3 loop reads CASSPSYGEQFF. As DNA, the CDR3 is TGTGCCAGCAGCCCCAGTTATGGAGAGCAGTTCTTC.

This clonotype was detected many times. The chain recombines TRBV18 with TRBJ2-1; D perhaps matches TRBD2 (6 bases). The CDR3 sequence is 12 residues long. Germline V gene sequence: CDR1 KGHSH, CDR2 LQKENI. With 3 bases removed from V and 15 bases from J, the gap between germline ends came to 15 bases. CDR3 sequence: CASSPEEGIAFF. The CDR3 bases are TGTGCCAGCTCACCGGAGGAGGGGATAGCGTTCTTC.

The table lists this clonotype with many counts. The V call is TRBV20-1, the J call TRBJ1-5; D is unresolved. The germline V and J ends were trimmed by 6 bases and 1 base, with 13 bases remaining between them. Germline V gene data show CDR1 as DFQATT and CDR2 as SNEGSKA (reference sequence). The CDR3 has 14 amino acids. CDR3 sequence (DNA): TGCAGTGCCGAGGACCGAGTGAGCAATCAGCCCCAGCATTTT. This translates into CSAEDRVSNQPQHF.

V gene TRBV3-1 combines with J gene TRBJ1-2; D is unclear. The CDR3 extends over 14 amino acids. Germline loops: CDR1 LGHDT, CDR2 YNNKEL (reference sequence). Trimming left V 0 bases short and J 8 bases short, with 13 bases between. DNA for the CDR3: TGTGCCAGCAGCCAAGATCGGTTCTCGGGAGGCTACACCTTC. This gives the protein CASSQDRFSGGYTF.

At least ten counts were recorded for this clonotype. V and J are TRBV10-3 and TRBJ2-1; 7 bases align to TRBD2. Losses at the gene ends were 4 bases for V and 8 bases for J; bases not matched to a gene: 14. This CDR3 region has 16 residues. Germline V gene sequence: CDR1 ENHRY, CDR2 SYGVKD. DNA of the CDR3: TGTGCCATCAGTGCGGCTAGCGGACACAAACGTGATGAGCAGTTCTTC. Protein sequence: CAISAASGHKRDEQFF.

This chain uses TRBV3-1 with TRBJ2-3, with TRBD1 matching over 9 bases. CDR3 size: 18 residues. In germline, CDR1 is LGHDT, CDR2 YNNKEL (reference sequence). Trimming removed 1 base from V and 5 bases from J; junction bases left unmatched: 13. CDR3 DNA: TGTGCCAGCAGCCAAGTATATTTAAGGGACAGGGCCATAGATACGCAGTATTTT. This translates into CASSQVYLRDRAIDTQYF.

This clonotype was detected a few times. The CDR3 DNA reads as TGTGCCAGCCTCGGGGCGGGTATTGATGGCTACACCTTC. This encodes CASLGAGIDGYTF. The chain recombines TRBV12-3 or TRBV12-4 with TRBJ1-2; D may be TRBD1 (5 bases). There are 13 residues in the CDR3. The V and J ends lost 8 bases and 6 bases respectively, with 16 bases between them.

There are many counts of this clonotype. The V gene is TRBV27, the J gene TRBJ2-5; 7 nucleotides line up with TRBD2. J lost 5 bases, V lost 6 bases, and 6 bases had no gene match. This CDR3 region has 13 residues. The germline CDR1 and CDR2 sequences are MNHEY and SMNVEV (reference sequence). The CDR3 bases are TGTGCCAGCAGCCCCTGGGGGGGTGAGACCCAGTACTTC. Translated, it gives CASSPWGGETQYF.

This clonotype was seen repeatedly, ten times or more. The V gene is TRBV6-1, the J gene TRBJ1-5, with 7 bases aligning to TRBD1. The CDR3 runs to 15 residues. The V gene's germline CDR1 is MNHNS and CDR2 SASEGT. V lost 6 bases and J lost 1; bases outside the gene matches: 6. The chain's CDR3 is CASRTGFASNQPQHF. The DNA for the CDR3 is TGTGCCAGCAGGACAGGGTTCGCGAGCAATCAGCCCCAGCATTTT.

The chain joins TRBV20-1 to TRBJ2-5, with D unclear. The CDR3 has 13 amino acids. The V gene's germline CDR1 is DFQATT and CDR2 SNEGSKA (reference sequence). Trimming removed 5 bases at V and 5 bases at J, with 15 bases between. The CDR3 sequence is CSAVKGPRETQYF. CDR3 bases: TGCAGTGCTGTGAAGGGCCCCAGGGAGACCCAGTACTTC.